The 20 T cell receptor beta chains reported below all come from one sample, sequenced in a study of blood T cell repertoires in COVID-19. The method was immunoSEQ multiplex PCR; TCRdb's version includes in-frame clones alone and lacks a portion of them. Of about 270,000 clones in the sample, 81% were seen once. The sample taken for sequencing was peripheral blood. Receptors were obtained from a woman in her sixties with active or convalescent COVID-19.

The chain couples TRBV7-7 to TRBJ2-7; a weak D match, TRBD2 (5 bases). This CDR3 comprises 13 residues. From germline, CDR1 is SSHAT and CDR2 FNYEAQ (reference sequence). For the CDR3, the DNA is TGTGCTAGCGCCCCGGCCGAGGGCTACGAGCAGTACTTC. Protein: CASAPAEGYEQYF.

Regarding this clone: Other nucleotide sequences from this sample produce the same CDR3. V gene TRBV10-3 combines with J gene TRBJ1-5, with 7 bases that match TRBD1. J was trimmed by 4 bases and V by 9 bases; bases with no gene match: 6. Looked up from germline, CDR1 is ENHRY and CDR2 is SYGVKD. This CDR3 has 13 amino acids. CDR3 loop: CAITGDSNQPQHF. The CDR3 DNA follows: TGTGCCATTACAGGGGACTCTAATCAGCCCCAGCATTTT.

The chain recombines TRBV11-2 with TRBJ2-7, with TRBD1 identical over 9 bases. The CDR3 runs 13 residues. Per the germline V gene, CDR1 is SGHAT and CDR2 is FQNNGV. The ends lost 6 bases at V and 3 bases at J; junction bases unmatched: 3. CDR3 amino acids: CASREGQGYEQYF. CDR3 nucleotide sequence: TGTGCCAGCAGGGAGGGACAGGGCTACGAGCAGTACTTC.

This clone was seen once. The V and J genes are TRBV5-5 and TRBJ1-2; 8 bases match TRBD1. The ends lost 3 bases at V and 1 base at J; junction bases unmatched: 14. This CDR3 contains 18 residues. The V gene's germline CDR1 is SGHKS and CDR2 YYEKEE (reference sequence). CDR3 DNA sequence: TGTGCCAGCAGCTATTCCCCGGCCACGACAGGGGTTAACTATGGCTACACCTTC. As protein: CASSYSPATTGVNYGYTF.

Regarding this clone: The sample carries other DNA sequences with the same CDR3. The chain joins TRBV5-1 to TRBJ2-1; 8 positions match TRBD1. The J segment lost 6 bases and the V segment lost 1 base, leaving 3 bases of the junction unmatched. The CDR3 is 14 amino acids. Germline-derived CDR1 and CDR2 are SGHRS and YFSETQ. The CDR3 nucleotides are TGCGCCAGCAGCTTGCGGACAGGGAGCAATGAGCAGTTCTTC. It specifies CASSLRTGSNEQFF.

The genes are TRBV2 and TRBJ2-5, with D hard to call. Germline lookup yields CDR1 SNHLY and CDR2 FYNNEI. Trimming shortened V by 6 bases and J by 1 base, and 3 bases separated the two germline ends. The CDR3 extends over 11 amino acids. CDR3 in amino acids: CASRAQETQYF. CDR3 in DNA: TGTGCCAGCAGGGCCCAAGAGACCCAGTACTTC.

V and J are TRBV6-1 and TRBJ1-1; D gene unclear. From germline, CDR1 is MNHNS and CDR2 SASEGT. The CDR3 is 15 amino acids. V lost 0 bases and J lost 1, with 9 bases in between. In nucleotides, the CDR3 is TGTGCCAGCAGTGAAGCCCACTTCCGGAACACTGAAGCTTTCTTT. Its translation: CASSEAHFRNTEAFF.

The chain uses TRBV23-1 and TRBJ2-1; TRBD2 might be the D (5 bases). Being an ORF, TRBV23-1 has a function that is uncertain. The CDR3 has 16 residues. The ends were cut back, 2 bases at V and 0 bases at J, with 11 bases in the middle. CDR3 nucleotide sequence: TGCGCCAGCAGTCAACCGCTTCGGGGCTCCTACAATGAGCAGTTCTTC. Its protein product is CASSQPLRGSYNEQFF.

The rearrangement joins TRBV19 to TRBJ2-5; TRBD2 matches at 8 bases. The CDR3 is made up of 12 amino acids. Trimming cost V 8 bases and J 10 bases; bases outside gene matches: 9. CDR1 is LNHDA, CDR2 SQIVND, per germline (reference sequence). Written as DNA, the CDR3 is TGTGCCAGTCAGCGCGGGGGGCAGGGCCAGTACTTC. Translated: CASQRGGQGQYF.

The J gene is TRBJ2-6, the V gene TRBV10-3; D call uncertain. The CDR3 length is 15 residues. Per germline, CDR1 ENHRY and CDR2 SYGVKD. V lost 3 bases to trimming and J lost 0 bases, with 6 bases between them. The CDR3 DNA sequence: TGTGCCATCAGTGATCCAAACTCTGGGGCCAACGTCCTGACTTTC. Translating it yields CAISDPNSGANVLTF.

The V and J genes are TRBV6-5 and TRBJ1-5, with TRBD1 as a possible D gene (5 bases). CDR3 length: 15 amino acids. Germline V gene sequence: CDR1 MNHEY, CDR2 SVGAGI. Trimming cost V 8 bases and J 7 bases, with 21 bases left between them. CDR3 in DNA: TGTGCCAGCTCCTTAAGTGGGGCAATTCCACAGCCCCAGCATTTT. Protein product: CASSLSGAIPQPQHF.

This chain joins TRBV6-2 or TRBV6-3 and TRBJ1-1, with 9 bases matching TRBD1. The CDR3 extends over 15 amino acids. Germline loops: CDR1 MNHEY, CDR2 SVGEGT. The ends lost 4 bases at V and 10 bases at J; junction bases unmatched: 13. DNA for the CDR3: TGTGCCAGCAGTTCACGATCCATTCCGGGACAGGGAGCTTTCTTT. Protein product: CASSSRSIPGQGAFF.

The rearrangement links TRBV10-3 to TRBJ1-5; no definite D call. Trimming left V 0 bases short and J 4 bases short, with 13 bases between. The CDR3 loop spans 16 amino acids. Germline CDR1 is ENHRY and CDR2 is SYGVKD. The CDR3 sequence: CAISESTAGLNQPQHF. In DNA, the CDR3 is TGTGCCATCAGTGAGTCAACTGCGGGGTTGAATCAGCCCCAGCATTTT.

This clone was detected only once. The chain carries TRBV7-9 and TRBJ2-3; the match to TRBD2 covers 14 bases. Germline V gene data show CDR1 as SEHNR and CDR2 as FQNEAQ (reference sequence). This CDR3 has 17 residues. J gave up 1 base and V 5 bases, and 5 bases lay outside the gene matches. The CDR3 is CASSPGTSGGRTDTQYF. The CDR3 nucleotides read TGTGCCAGCAGCCCCGGGACTAGCGGGGGCCGCACAGATACGCAGTATTTT.

This clone was seen a single time. This rearrangement joins TRBV28 to TRBJ2-7; possibly TRBD1 for D (6 bases). CDR1 is MDHEN and CDR2 is SYDVKM in the germline V gene. The CDR3 spans 15 residues. Trimming pared 6 bases from V and 3 bases from J, leaving 18 bases between. DNA for the CDR3: TGTGCCAGCAGCCCGTTTTACAGGGTGGACTACGAGCAGTACTTC. It codes for CASSPFYRVDYEQYF.

The chain joins TRBV29-1 to TRBJ2-1; 11 bases are shared with TRBD2. V gave up 6 bases and J gave up 5 bases; unmatched junction bases: 9. Per the germline V gene, CDR1 is SQVTM and CDR2 is ANQGSEA. CDR3 length equals 15 residues. CDR3 in amino acids: CSVATTSGVHNEQFF. Here the CDR3 DNA reads TGCAGCGTCGCAACGACTAGCGGGGTTCACAATGAGCAGTTCTTC.

CDR3 amino acids: CASSRMGAGGNWWTEAFF. CDR3 DNA sequence: TGTGCCAGCAGCCGGATGGGAGCAGGGGGCAATTGGTGGACTGAAGCTTTCTTT. V usage is TRBV5-4 and J usage is TRBJ1-1; TRBD1 agrees at 8 bases. J was trimmed by 5 bases and V by 4 bases; bases with no gene match: 19. The CDR3 length is 18 residues. Germline-derived CDR1 and CDR2 are SGHNT and YYREEE (reference sequence).

The chain is built from TRBV11-2 and TRBJ2-7; TRBD1 matches 8 bases. CDR3 length: 15 residues. CDR1 SGHAT and CDR2 FQNNGV come from the germline V gene. Unmatched junction bases numbered 7, after V lost 5 bases and J lost 1 base. Here the CDR3 DNA reads TGTGCCAGCAGCGGGACAGGAGGATCTTCCTACGAGCAGTACTTC. Translated, it gives CASSGTGGSSYEQYF.

The rearrangement uses TRBV5-3 and TRBJ1-4; 10 bases align to TRBD1. TRBV5-3 is recorded as an ORF, its role being uncertain. The trim removed 4 bases at V and 8 bases at J, leaving 8 bases unmatched. The CDR3 totals 15 residues. CDR3 in DNA: TGTGCCAGAAGCCCGACAGGGGGCGGTAGGGAAAAACTGTTTTTT. Protein: CARSPTGGGREKLFF.

The genes are TRBV13 and TRBJ2-5, with D possibly being TRBD1 (5 bases). V was shortened by 2 bases and J by 0 bases, with 13 bases between the two germline ends. The CDR3 has 16 amino acids. Germline V gene lookup returns CDR1 PRHDT and CDR2 FYEKMQ (reference sequence). This chain's CDR3 is CASSLSQGPYQETQYF. CDR3 sequence (DNA): TGTGCCAGCAGCTTATCGCAGGGCCCATACCAAGAGACCCAGTACTTC.